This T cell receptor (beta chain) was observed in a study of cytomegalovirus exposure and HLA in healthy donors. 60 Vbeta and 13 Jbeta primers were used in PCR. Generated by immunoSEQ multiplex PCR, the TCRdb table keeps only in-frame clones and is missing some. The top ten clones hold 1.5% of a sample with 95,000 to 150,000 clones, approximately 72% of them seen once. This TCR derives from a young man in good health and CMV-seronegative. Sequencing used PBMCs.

The CDR3, as DNA: TGTGCCAGCAGTTACGCGGTAGCGGGAGGAGGGGAGACCCAGTACTTC. Protein sequence: CASSYAVAGGGETQYF. The chain employs TRBV6-5 and TRBJ2-5; 10 nucleotides align to TRBD2. The CDR3 is 16 amino acids. Germline trimming cut 2 bases from V and 5 bases from J; bases unmatched to any gene: 8. CDR1 MNHEY and CDR2 SVGAGI come from the germline V gene.